This T cell receptor (beta chain) was sequenced in a study of T cell responses to AZD1222 COVID-19 vaccine. Notes on the study in general: Females outnumbered males among donors, who were mostly white British; clonal diversity was possibly underestimated.

CDR3 length: 15 residues. J lost 8 bases, V lost 4 bases, and 9 bases had no gene match. CDR1 and CDR2 (germline): SGDLS, YYNGEE. TCRdb keeps only in-frame clones here, not all; method: immunoSEQ multiplex PCR. The data contain 100,000 or so clones, about 89% of them singletons. On this clone: Antigen: not known.

This TCR was recovered from an adult who received the AZD1222 COVID-19 vaccine. The source was peripheral blood, collected 28 days after the second AZD1222 dose. The chain joins TRBV9 to TRBJ1-2, with 12 bases that match TRBD1. CDR3 sequence: CASSTRDRGRGGYTF. CDR3 bases: TGTGCCAGCAGCACGAGGGACAGGGGGCGCGGGGGCTACACCTTC.